Listed below are T cell receptor beta chains from one sample, sequenced in a study of blood T cell repertoires in COVID-19. The data were produced by immunoSEQ multiplex PCR, yet TCRdb's version contains in-frame clones alone and is incomplete. The repertoire includes 300,000 to 400,000 clones, approximately 89% of them detected once, and 1.5% to 2% sits in the top ten. Sequencing was carried out using peripheral blood. Receptor source: a woman in her 30s with COVID-19, enrolled during active disease. Each CDR3 is given without its conserved first and last residue.

TRBV5-4	TRBJ1-3	ASSLGLGAGGNTIY
TRBV7-8	TRBJ2-7	ASSPLAGSSYEQY
TRBV12-5	TRBJ2-5	ASGYRVETQY
TRBV7-2	TRBJ2-7	ASSSGGASSYEQY
TRBV7-9	TRBJ2-7	ASSLIDREQY
TRBV5-1	TRBJ1-2	ASSPDRGDGYT
TRBV4-3	TRBJ2-7	ASSQGWSGTYEQY
TRBV7-9	TRBJ1-2	ASSSNRGSDRALYGYT
TRBV6-5	TRBJ1-2	ASSYSQGVKGYT
TRBV15	TRBJ2-7	ATSTGGRQY
TRBV7-2	TRBJ2-7	ASSLRGWGEFPSSYEQY
TRBV7-3	TRBJ2-5	ASSRTGQPQETQY
TRBV6-4	TRBJ2-1	ASSDSESPSSYNEQF
TRBV9	TRBJ2-1	ASSVDVSSYNEQF
TRBV5-4	TRBJ1-4	ASSDTGDTNEKLF
TRBV19	TRBJ2-1	ASSRTAYNEQF
TRBV28	TRBJ1-5	AGVSDLGQPQH
TRBV5-1	TRBJ2-3	ASSGGTGSIDTQY
TRBV18	TRBJ2-5	ASSPGGFQETQY
TRBV11-2	TRBJ2-3	ASSLDPGIAGGYTDTQY
TRBV6-5	TRBJ1-2	ASRQAHGYT
TRBV12-3/TRBV12-4	TRBJ2-7	ASGQGAYEQY
TRBV11-2	TRBJ2-2	ASSLYGWETGDNTGELF
TRBV19	TRBJ1-6	ASTESGQFNSPLH
TRBV19	TRBJ2-7	ASSIGTGTYEQY
TRBV19	TRBJ1-5	ASTGGLVNQPQH
TRBV5-1	TRBJ2-1	ASSGSGGRYNEQF
TRBV30	TRBJ1-5	AWSLGQGGDQPQH
TRBV3-1/TRBV3-2	TRBJ2-3	ASSPGLAGVTDTQY
TRBV11-2	TRBJ2-3	ASSLGRSGGTDTQY
TRBV18	TRBJ2-7	ASSPTGISDPEQY
TRBV19	TRBJ1-3	ASSNPGQANSGNTIY
TRBV7-2	TRBJ2-7	ASSLEGTSGGYEQY
TRBV5-4	TRBJ2-1	ASSWGAGAGNEQF
TRBV2	TRBJ2-3	ASSELRGNTDTQY